Below, 27 T cell receptor beta chains from the same sample are listed, as sequenced in a study of T cells in Graves' hyperthyroidism and ophthalmopathy. Amplification targeted TCR beta CDR3 regions from RNA transcripts. A set of HTBI primers served as the primers for a first-round RT-PCR of the TCR CDR3. In TCRdb, the multiplex PCR reads were re-called with MiXCR into one record per CDR3 protein. The profile covers almost 250,000 distinct CDR3 sequences, with roughly 22% appearing a single time and roughly 35% taken by the ten largest. Sequencing was done on a sample of blood. The receptors derive from a woman aged 40 to 50 with Graves' ophthalmopathy.

This clonotype has ten or more counts. The chain joins TRBV5-1 to TRBJ2-7; 11 nucleotides align to TRBD2. The CDR3 extends over 17 amino acids. Germline V gives CDR1 SGHRS, CDR2 YFSETQ. V shed 0 bases and J 2 bases; nucleotides not matched to a gene: 7. CDR3 sequence reads: CASSLAPSLAGAYEQYF. The DNA of the CDR3 is TGCGCCAGCAGCTTGGCCCCCTCACTAGCGGGAGCCTACGAGCAGTACTTC.

This clonotype has a count of ten or more. This chain joins TRBV24-1 and TRBJ2-5, with D perhaps TRBD1 (6 bases). This CDR3 region has 15 residues. The V end was cut by 5 bases, the J end by 0 bases, with 12 bases between. Germline V gene data show CDR1 as KGHDR and CDR2 as SFDVKD. The CDR3 spells CATSAPGQNQETQYF. CDR3 nucleotide sequence: TGTGCCACCAGTGCGCCTGGACAGAACCAAGAGACCCAGTACTTC.

The rearrangement uses TRBV6-1 and TRBJ2-5; D not certain. CDR1 and CDR2 from the germline V gene are MNHNS and SASEGT. This CDR3 comprises 12 residues. V was clipped by 7 bases and J by 6 bases, with 12 bases between them. CDR3 sequence (DNA): TGTGCCAGCAAGGATTTCTACAAGACCCAGTACTTC. Translation: CASKDFYKTQYF.

This clonotype was observed at least ten times. The rearrangement links TRBV11-1 to TRBJ1-5; possibly TRBD1 for D (5 bases). The CDR3 extends over 13 amino acids. The germline gives CDR1 SGHAT, CDR2 FQDESV (reference sequence). V lost 6 bases to trimming and J lost 7 bases, with 13 bases between them. Here the CDR3 DNA reads TGTGCCAGCAGTATAGGGGAGGACCAGCCCCAGCATTTT. This encodes CASSIGEDQPQHF.

This clonotype appeared many times. This chain uses TRBV6-2 or TRBV6-3 with TRBJ2-7; D is perhaps TRBD2 (6 bases). V lost 5 bases to trimming and J lost 0 bases, with 17 bases between them. Germline assignment: CDR1 MNHEY and CDR2 SVGEGT. The CDR3 runs to 16 residues. CDR3 residues: CASSPGGGSTSYEQYF. For the CDR3, the DNA is TGTGCCAGCAGTCCCGGTGGGGGGTCGACCTCCTACGAGCAGTACTTC.

This clonotype was observed many times. V and J are TRBV6-1 and TRBJ2-7, with 8 bases matching TRBD2. The CDR3 totals 16 residues. Trimming at V came to 4 bases and at J to 1 base, leaving 9 bases not matched to a gene. CDR1 and CDR2 (germline): MNHNS, SASEGT. CDR3 sequence (DNA): TGTGCCAGCAGTGGGGCGGGGGGAGAGGGATCCTACGAGCAGTACTTC. Protein product: CASSGAGGEGSYEQYF.

This clonotype was seen many times. This chain connects TRBV20-1 to TRBJ1-5; 7 bases are shared with TRBD1. Per the germline V gene, CDR1 is DFQATT and CDR2 is SNEGSKA (reference sequence). Unmatched junction bases numbered 4, after V lost 1 base and J lost 7 bases. The CDR3 spans 13 residues. The CDR3 DNA reads as TGCAGTGCTAGAGGACAGGGCTGGCAGCCCCAGCATTTT. Encoded protein: CSARGQGWQPQHF.

This clonotype was counted at least ten times. The rearrangement links TRBV28 to TRBJ1-5; D remains unclear. Germline-derived CDR1 and CDR2 are MDHEN and SYDVKM. V lost 5 bases and J 4 bases, leaving 9 bases between the germline ends. The CDR3 spans 13 residues. The CDR3 nucleotides read TGTGCCAGCAGTACAAATGAAAATCAGCCCCAGCATTTT. It codes for CASSTNENQPQHF.

V usage is TRBV10-3 and J usage is TRBJ1-2, with a possible D match to TRBD1 (6 bases). Trimming cost V 6 bases and J 4 bases, with 15 bases left between them. This CDR3 is 14 amino acids long. Germline CDR1 reads ENHRY; CDR2 reads SYGVKD. The CDR3 is CAISRGGTGYGYTF. The CDR3 DNA follows: TGTGCCATCAGCAGAGGGGGGACGGGCTATGGCTACACCTTC.

The table lists this clonotype with a few counts. V gene TRBV6-4 combines with J gene TRBJ1-1, with D hard to call. The CDR3 length is 13 residues. Trimming stripped 8 bases from V and 0 bases from J, with 10 bases between. The germline V gene has CDR1 MRHNA and CDR2 SNTAGT. The CDR3 here is CASLNLMNTEAFF. The CDR3 DNA is TGTGCCAGCCTGAACCTCATGAACACTGAAGCTTTCTTT.

This clonotype was recorded at least ten times. The V gene is TRBV10-3, the J gene TRBJ2-7; D possibly matches TRBD1 or TRBD2 (6 bases each). This CDR3 has 16 residues. V lost 4 bases and J 0 bases, leaving 16 bases between the germline ends. The germline V gene encodes CDR1 ENHRY and CDR2 SYGVKD. CDR3 protein: CAISGWGRGDSYEQYF. CDR3 bases: TGTGCCATCAGTGGATGGGGGCGGGGCGACTCCTACGAGCAGTACTTC.

This clonotype appeared many times. The chain employs TRBV28 and TRBJ1-5, with a possible D match to TRBD1 (6 bases). Germline V lookup: CDR1 MDHEN, CDR2 SYDVKM. Trimming pared 7 bases from V and 2 bases from J, leaving 12 bases between. This CDR3 comprises 14 residues. The CDR3 sequence: CASTLGGRNQPQHF. The CDR3 coding sequence is TGTGCCAGCACCCTAGGGGGGCGCAATCAGCCCCAGCATTTT.

The table lists this clonotype with many counts. The genes are TRBV4-1 and TRBJ1-1; D is unresolved. The CDR3 has 14 residues. CDR1 and CDR2 (germline): MGHRA, YSYEKL. The V end was cut by 7 bases, the J end by 0 bases, with 12 bases between. In nucleotides, the CDR3 is TGCGCCAGCACCCGGGGAGGGATGAACACTGAAGCTTTCTTT. Translated, it gives CASTRGGMNTEAFF.

There are many counts of this clonotype. The chain combines TRBV11-1 with TRBJ2-7; weak D call: TRBD1 (6 bases). This CDR3 region has 13 residues. The V gene lost 5 bases and the J gene lost 2 bases, with 10 bases spanning the gap. Germline V lookup: CDR1 SGHAT, CDR2 FQDESV (reference sequence). CDR3: CASSPDSAYEQYF. In DNA form, the CDR3 reads TGTGCCAGCAGCCCGGACAGCGCCTACGAGCAGTACTTC.

This clonotype appeared many times. The chain has TRBV28 and TRBJ2-5; TRBD1 agrees at 7 bases. V dropped 4 bases and J dropped 1; count of bases not matched to a gene: 6. CDR1 is MDHEN and CDR2 is SYDVKM in the germline V gene. The CDR3 covers 15 residues. The CDR3 is CASSSPQGTQETQYF. The DNA of the CDR3 is TGTGCCAGCAGTTCCCCACAGGGGACCCAAGAGACCCAGTACTTC.

This clonotype was observed at least ten times. Given a much more abundant clone one base away, this may be a read error. The chain carries TRBV7-6 and TRBJ2-2; no clear D gene. CDR1 and CDR2 from the germline V gene are SGHVS and FNYEAQ. The CDR3 is 13 amino acids. V was trimmed by 4 bases and J by 4 bases, leaving 7 bases between them. This chain's CDR3 is CASSSRSTGELFF. The CDR3 DNA follows: TGTGCCAGCAGCTCCAGGAGCACCGGGGAGCTGTTTTTT.

There are many counts of this clonotype. The genes are TRBV11-2 and TRBJ2-5; 12 bases align to TRBD2. The CDR3 totals 18 residues. V shed 3 bases, J shed 3 bases, and the junction held 11 bases outside the gene matches. CDR1 and CDR2 from the germline V gene are SGHAT and FQNNGV. For the CDR3, the DNA is TGTGCCAGCAGCTTTGACGGTTTCCGACTAGCGGGAGAAGAGACCCAGTACTTC. It is translated as CASSFDGFRLAGEETQYF. The full variable domain, completed using reference TRBV11-2 and TRBJ2-5, is EAGVAQSPRYKIIEKRQSVAFWCNPISGHATLYWYQQILGQGPKLLIQFQNNGVVDDSQLPKDRFSAERLKGVDSTLKIQPAKLEDSAVYLCASSFDGFRLAGEETQYFGPGTRLLVL.

This clonotype was observed many times. The chain has TRBV9 and TRBJ2-7, with TRBD2 identical over 7 bases. With V trimmed by 4 bases and J by 0 bases, 10 bases remained unmatched. Germline CDR1 is SGDLS and CDR2 is YYNGEE. The CDR3 length is 16 residues. The CDR3 here is CASSSSSGQPSYEQYF. The CDR3 coding sequence is TGTGCCAGCAGCTCTTCTAGCGGTCAACCCTCCTACGAGCAGTACTTC.

The chain uses TRBV2 and TRBJ2-5; D is possibly TRBD2 (5 bases). The germline CDR1 and CDR2 sequences are SNHLY and FYNNEI. The CDR3 runs 15 residues. Trimming took off 5 bases at V and 1 base at J, with 14 bases between the two ends. The chain's CDR3 is CASSRLYRGQETQYF. The CDR3 DNA reads as TGTGCCAGCAGTCGACTATACCGGGGCCAAGAGACCCAGTACTTC.

This clonotype was observed many times. The V call is TRBV12-3 or TRBV12-4, the J call TRBJ1-6, with TRBD1 identical over 8 bases. CDR3 length equals 14 residues. V gave up 4 bases and J gave up 12 bases; unmatched junction bases: 8. CDR3 sequence (DNA): TGTGCCAGCAGTTACAGGGGGTCCCGCCAACCCCTCCACTTT. Protein product: CASSYRGSRQPLHF.

This clonotype has only one observation. This chain uses TRBV12-5 with TRBJ2-7; 8 nucleotides line up with TRBD2. The CDR3 loop spans 15 amino acids. V shed 0 bases, J shed 7 bases, and the junction held 8 bases outside the gene matches. Germline CDR1 LGHNT, CDR2 FRNRAP. The CDR3 sequence: CASGLVRGGAAEQYF. CDR3 bases: TGTGCTAGTGGTTTGGTACGGGGGGGCGCGGCTGAGCAGTACTTC.

This clonotype has at least ten counts. The CDR3 DNA follows: TGTGCCAGTAGTAGCACCGATAGCGGGAGGGCCCTCTACGAGCAGTACTTC. Translation: CASSSTDSGRALYEQYF. This rearrangement joins TRBV19 to TRBJ2-7, with 11 bases lining up with TRBD2. In germline, CDR1 is LNHDA, CDR2 SQIVND (reference sequence). V lost 4 bases, J lost 3 bases, and 11 bases stayed unmatched. The CDR3 contains 17 residues.

This clonotype was detected ten times or more. The chain links TRBV27 to TRBJ2-5; the match to TRBD2 covers 7 bases. J was trimmed by 5 bases and V by 5 bases; bases with no gene match: 5. CDR1 is MNHEY, CDR2 SMNVEV, per germline (reference sequence). The CDR3 consists of 13 residues. The CDR3 DNA reads TGTGCCAGCAGTGGTGACGGGGGGGAGACCCAGTACTTC. Translated, it gives CASSGDGGETQYF.

This chain links TRBV7-9 with TRBJ1-1; no firm D call. The CDR3 length is 12 residues. Germline lookup yields CDR1 SEHNR and CDR2 FQNEAQ (reference sequence). The ends were cut back, 8 bases at V and 5 bases at J, with 12 bases in the middle. In DNA form, the CDR3 reads TGTGCCAGCGGGCAGGCGGGGACTGAAGCTTTCTTT. Amino acid sequence: CASGQAGTEAFF.

Only one count was recorded for this clonotype. The chain recombines TRBV20-1 with TRBJ2-4; 9 bases fit TRBD1. The CDR3 runs to 14 residues. Germline CDR1 and CDR2: DFQATT and SNEGSKA (reference sequence). The J segment lost 5 bases and the V segment lost 6 bases, leaving 8 bases of the junction unmatched. CDR3 residues: CSARDRVRQNIQYF. CDR3 in DNA: TGCAGTGCGCGGGACAGGGTACGCCAAAACATTCAGTACTTC.

The chain combines TRBV12-5 with TRBJ2-5, with no clear D. Trimming removed 3 bases at V and 5 bases at J, with 4 bases between. In germline, CDR1 is LGHNT, CDR2 FRNRAP. CDR3 length equals 11 residues. The CDR3 spells CASGFAETQYF. CDR3 nucleotides: TGTGCTAGTGGTTTCGCGGAGACCCAGTACTTC.

The rearrangement uses TRBV28 and TRBJ1-2; 10 bases agree with TRBD1. This CDR3 has 16 amino acids. From germline, CDR1 is MDHEN and CDR2 SYDVKM. V was clipped by 6 bases and J by 0 bases; unmatched bases: 7. CDR3 in DNA: TGTGCCAGCAGCCCCAGGGACAGGGGAGCTAACTATGGCTACACCTTC. This encodes CASSPRDRGANYGYTF.